This entry is about one TCR beta chain. These data originate in a study of spatial heterogeneity in lung cancer. Study at large: The mean occurrence of each unique TCR and UMI combination in raw reads exceeded 9.5.

Regarding time point: sample taken at primary tumor resection. Tumor, nontumor lung or frozen PBMC supplied whole RNA, sequenced without sorting. This CDR3 has 13 amino acids. In germline, CDR1 is SGHDN, CDR2 FVKESK. Trimming cost V 4 bases and J 1 base, with 8 bases left between them. All TCR cDNA molecules were individually tagged with a unique molecular identifier. MiXCR was run by TCRdb on the 5' RACE reads, yielding one entry per CDR3 protein. The data show tens of thousands of distinct CDR3 sequences, with about 12% seen just once and 35% to 50% held by the top ten. This chain uses TRBV14 with TRBJ2-7; D is possibly TRBD1 (5 bases). The sample in question was PBMCs, obtained at surgery. The source is a male donor with early-stage non-small cell lung cancer. Here the CDR3 reads CASSPDSSYEQYF. Written as DNA, the CDR3 is TGTGCCAGCAGCCCCGACAGTTCCTACGAGCAGTACTTC.